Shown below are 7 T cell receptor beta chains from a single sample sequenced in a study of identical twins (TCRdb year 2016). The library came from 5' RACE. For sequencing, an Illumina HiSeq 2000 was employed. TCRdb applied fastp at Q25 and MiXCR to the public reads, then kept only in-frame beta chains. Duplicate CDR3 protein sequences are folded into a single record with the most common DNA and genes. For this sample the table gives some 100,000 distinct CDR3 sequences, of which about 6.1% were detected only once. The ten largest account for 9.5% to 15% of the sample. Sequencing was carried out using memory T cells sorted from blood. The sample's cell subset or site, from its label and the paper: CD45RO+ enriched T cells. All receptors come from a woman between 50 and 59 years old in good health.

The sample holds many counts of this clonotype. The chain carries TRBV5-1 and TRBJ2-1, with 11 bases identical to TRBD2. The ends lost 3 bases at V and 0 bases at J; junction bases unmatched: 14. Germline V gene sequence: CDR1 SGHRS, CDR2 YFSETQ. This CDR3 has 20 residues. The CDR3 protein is CASSSDRRTSGLASYNEQFF. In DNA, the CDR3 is TGCGCCAGCAGCTCGGACCGAAGGACTAGCGGGCTCGCCTCCTACAATGAGCAGTTCTTC. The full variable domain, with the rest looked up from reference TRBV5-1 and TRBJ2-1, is KAGVTQTPRYLIKTRGQQVTLSCSPISGHRSVSWYQQTPGQGLQFLFEYFSETQRNKGNFPGRFSGRQFSNSRSEMNVSTLELGDSALYLCASSSDRRTSGLASYNEQFFGPGTRLTVL.

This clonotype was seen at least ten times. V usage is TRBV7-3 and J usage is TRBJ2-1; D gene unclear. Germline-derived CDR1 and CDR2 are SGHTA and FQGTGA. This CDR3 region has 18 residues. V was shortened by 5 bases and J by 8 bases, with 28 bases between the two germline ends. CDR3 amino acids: CASSGNGLAEGAGDEQFF. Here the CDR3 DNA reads TGTGCCAGCAGCGGAAATGGCCTTGCGGAAGGAGCTGGGGATGAGCAGTTCTTC.

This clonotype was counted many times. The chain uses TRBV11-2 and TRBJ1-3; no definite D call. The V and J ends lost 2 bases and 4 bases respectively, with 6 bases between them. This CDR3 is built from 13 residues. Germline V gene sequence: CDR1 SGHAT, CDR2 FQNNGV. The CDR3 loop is CASSLSAGNTIYF. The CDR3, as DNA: TGTGCCAGCAGCTTATCGGCCGGAAACACCATATATTTT.

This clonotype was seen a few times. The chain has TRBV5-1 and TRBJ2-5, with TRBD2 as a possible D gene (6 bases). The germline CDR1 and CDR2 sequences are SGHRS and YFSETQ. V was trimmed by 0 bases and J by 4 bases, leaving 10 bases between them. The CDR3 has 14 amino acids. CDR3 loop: CASSLAGAGETQYF. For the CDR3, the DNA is TGCGCCAGCAGCTTGGCGGGAGCGGGAGAGACCCAGTACTTC.

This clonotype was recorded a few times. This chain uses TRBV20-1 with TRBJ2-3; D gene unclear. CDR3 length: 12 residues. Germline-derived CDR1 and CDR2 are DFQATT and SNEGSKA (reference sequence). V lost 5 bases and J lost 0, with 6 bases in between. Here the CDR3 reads CSASGSTDTQYF. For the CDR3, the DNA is TGCAGTGCTTCCGGGAGCACAGATACGCAGTATTTT.

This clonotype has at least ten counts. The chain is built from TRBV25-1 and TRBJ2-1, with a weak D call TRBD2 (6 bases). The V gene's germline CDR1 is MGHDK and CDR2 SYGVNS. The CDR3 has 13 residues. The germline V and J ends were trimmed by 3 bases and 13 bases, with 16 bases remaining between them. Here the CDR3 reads CASSDPTLGGQFF. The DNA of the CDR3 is TGTGCCAGCAGTGACCCGACGTTGGGAGGCCAGTTCTTC.

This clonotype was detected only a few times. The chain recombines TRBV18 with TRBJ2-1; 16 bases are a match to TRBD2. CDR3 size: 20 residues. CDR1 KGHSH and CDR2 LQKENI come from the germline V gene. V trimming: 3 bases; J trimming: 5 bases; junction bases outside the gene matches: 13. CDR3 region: CASSPGRSGTSGRANNEQFF. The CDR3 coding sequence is TGTGCCAGCTCACCCGGACGGTCCGGGACTAGCGGGAGGGCAAACAATGAGCAGTTCTTC.